Sequencing of this T cell receptor beta chain was carried out in a study of blood T cell repertoires in COVID-19. In the study overall: From the United States, Italy and Spain came samples of acute and convalescent COVID-19. PBMCs, B-cell-depleted T cells, or T cells provided the cDNA or gDNA that made up the material.

As originally analysed: Counts of nucleated cells, estimated from reference gene primer amplification, were obtained. Assay used: immunoSEQ multiplex PCR; TCRdb lists only in-frame clones, some missing. The V and J calls and the clone size are those of that table, but D and trimming were determined from the DNA. This table holds tens of thousands of clones, 85% to 95% found once. CDR1 is SGHNT and CDR2 is YYREEE in the germline V gene (reference sequence). This CDR3 has 14 residues. V lost 5 bases to trimming and J lost 1 base; unmatched junction nucleotides: 4. The rearrangement uses TRBV5-4 and TRBJ2-7; 9 bases line up with TRBD1. This sequence was found in a woman between 45 and 65 years old in a cohort sampled during active COVID-19. Source material: peripheral blood. CDR3 coding DNA: TGTGCCAGCAGTCGACAGGGGGTATCCTACGAGCAGTACTTC. Residues: CASSRQGVSYEQYF.